The sequence of this T cell receptor (beta chain) was determined in a study of blood T cell repertoires in COVID-19. Across the whole study: Researchers got acute and convalescent COVID-19 samples from the United States, Italy and Spain.

The assay was immunoSEQ multiplex PCR, and TCRdb's table has in-frame clones only and misses some. The profile covers 400,000 to 550,000 clones, with around 90% appearing a single time and about 2% taken by the ten largest. In germline, CDR1 is SGHAT, CDR2 FQNNGV. The CDR3 covers 15 residues. V dropped 2 bases and J dropped 1 base, with 11 bases sitting between them. Sequenced input: PBMCs or T cells enriched from blood (not recorded which). This sequence originates from a woman aged 18-30 years with acute COVID-19. The chain joins TRBV11-2 to TRBJ1-1; the D gene is possibly TRBD1 (5 bases). CDR3 protein: CASSLKGRRNTEAFF. CDR3 bases: TGTGCCAGCAGCTTAAAGGGGCGGAGGAACACTGAAGCTTTCTTT.